The T cell receptor (beta chain) under discussion was sequenced for a study of blood T cell repertoires in COVID-19. Study in general: Sites across the United States, Italy and Spain contributed samples from acute and convalescent COVID-19. The cDNA or gDNA used as material had been derived from T cells, B-cell-depleted T cells, or PBMCs.

The CDR3 totals 14 residues. CDR1 and CDR2 (germline): LNHNV, YYDKDF (reference sequence). Trimming shortened V by 0 bases and J by 6 bases, and 8 bases separated the two germline ends. Here immunoSEQ multiplex PCR was the method, and the copy in TCRdb shows in-frame clones only, minus some. The table has approximately 240,000 clones, approximately 86% seen once. This chain links TRBV15 with TRBJ2-2, with D unresolved. The receptor was derived from a woman at least 80 years old with active or convalescent COVID-19. Sequencing was performed on peripheral blood. In DNA form, the CDR3 reads TGTGCCACCAGCAGAGATTTGGCCTCCGGGGAGCTGTTTTTT. Translating it yields CATSRDLASGELFF.